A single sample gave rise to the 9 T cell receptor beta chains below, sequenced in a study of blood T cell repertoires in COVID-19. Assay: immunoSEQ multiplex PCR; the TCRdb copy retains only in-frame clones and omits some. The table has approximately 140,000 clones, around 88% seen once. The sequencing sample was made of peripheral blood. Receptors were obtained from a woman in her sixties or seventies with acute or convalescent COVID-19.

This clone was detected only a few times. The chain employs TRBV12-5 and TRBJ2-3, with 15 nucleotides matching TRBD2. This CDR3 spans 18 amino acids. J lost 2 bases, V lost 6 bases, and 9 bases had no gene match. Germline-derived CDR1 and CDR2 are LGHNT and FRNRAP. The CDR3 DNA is TGTGCTAGTGGCCGCGGACTAGCGGGGGGGGCCCCCACAGATACGCAGTATTTT. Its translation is CASGRGLAGGAPTDTQYF.

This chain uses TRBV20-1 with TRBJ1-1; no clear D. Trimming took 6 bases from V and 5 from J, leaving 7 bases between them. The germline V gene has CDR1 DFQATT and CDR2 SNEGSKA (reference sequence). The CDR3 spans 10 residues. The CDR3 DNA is TGCAGTGCCCCCCGGACTGAAGCTTTCTTT. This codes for CSAPRTEAFF.

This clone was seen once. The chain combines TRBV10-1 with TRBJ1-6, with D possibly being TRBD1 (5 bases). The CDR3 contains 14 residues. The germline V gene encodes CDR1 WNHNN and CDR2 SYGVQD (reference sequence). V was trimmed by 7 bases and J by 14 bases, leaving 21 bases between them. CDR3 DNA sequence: TGCGCCAGCAACCGGAGGGCCTTAGGGGTGGCCCTCCACTTT. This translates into CASNRRALGVALHF.

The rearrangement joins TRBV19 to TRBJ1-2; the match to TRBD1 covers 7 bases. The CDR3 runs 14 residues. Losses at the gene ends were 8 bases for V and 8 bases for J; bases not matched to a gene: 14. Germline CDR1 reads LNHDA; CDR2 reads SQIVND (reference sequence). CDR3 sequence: CASRSGGGSGGYTF. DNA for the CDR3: TGTGCCAGTCGATCAGGGGGAGGATCGGGAGGCTACACCTTC.

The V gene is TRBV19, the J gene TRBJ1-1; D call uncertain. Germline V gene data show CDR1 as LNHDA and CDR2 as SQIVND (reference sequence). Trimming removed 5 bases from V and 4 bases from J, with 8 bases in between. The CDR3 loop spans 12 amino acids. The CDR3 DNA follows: TGTGCCAGTAGTGCCCGGGGCACTGAAGCTTTCTTT. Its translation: CASSARGTEAFF.

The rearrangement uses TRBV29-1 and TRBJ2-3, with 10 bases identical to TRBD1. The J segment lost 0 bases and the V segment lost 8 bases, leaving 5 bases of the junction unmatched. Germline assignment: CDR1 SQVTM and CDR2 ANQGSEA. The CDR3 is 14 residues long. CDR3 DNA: TGCAGCTTTCGACAGGGGGCGAGCACAGATACGCAGTATTTT. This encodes CSFRQGASTDTQYF.

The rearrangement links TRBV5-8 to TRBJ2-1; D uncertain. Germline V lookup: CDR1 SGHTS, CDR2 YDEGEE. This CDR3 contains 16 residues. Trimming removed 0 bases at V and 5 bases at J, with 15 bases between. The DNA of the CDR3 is TGTGCCAGCAGCTTGGAAATCCTGCGGCCAGACAATGAGCAGTTCTTC. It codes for CASSLEILRPDNEQFF.

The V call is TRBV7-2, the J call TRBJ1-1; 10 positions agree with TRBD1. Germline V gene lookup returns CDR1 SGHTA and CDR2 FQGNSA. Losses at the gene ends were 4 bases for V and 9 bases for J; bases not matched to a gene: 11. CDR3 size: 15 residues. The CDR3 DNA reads TGTGCCAGCAGCTCGTACCGACAGGGGGCCGAAAAAGCTTTCTTT. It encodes CASSSYRQGAEKAFF.

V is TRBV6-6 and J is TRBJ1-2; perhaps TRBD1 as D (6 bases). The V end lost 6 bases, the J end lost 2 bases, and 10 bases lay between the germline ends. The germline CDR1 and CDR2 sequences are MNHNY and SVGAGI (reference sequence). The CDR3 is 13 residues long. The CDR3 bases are TGTGCCAGCAGCCGAGGACAGAACTATGGCTACACCTTC. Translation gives CASSRGQNYGYTF.